What follows is one T cell receptor beta chain and its context. The CDR3 is 15 amino acids. In germline, CDR1 is SGHTA, CDR2 FQGNSA. V was clipped by 5 bases and J by 4 bases, with 17 bases between them. This record comes from a study of blood T cell repertoires in COVID-19. Study-level background: COVID-19 samples collected from the United States, Italy and Spain covered acute and convalescent phases. PBMCs, B-cell-depleted T cells, or T cells provided the cDNA or gDNA that made up the material.

Seattle cases were enrolled at active infection and followed longitudinally. Per the authors' pipeline: Cell counts per sample came from amplifying reference gene primers. Clones were sequenced by immunoSEQ multiplex PCR, and TCRdb holds only the in-frame ones, with some missing. V and J calls and clone size are those listed in that table; D and trimming were worked out from the DNA. The sample yields approximately 250,000 clones, around 90% seen once. This sequence was found in a woman between 65 and 79 years old with COVID-19, enrolled during active disease. The sequencing input was peripheral blood. The chain combines TRBV7-2 with TRBJ2-5; D is possibly TRBD1 (6 bases). CDR3 in DNA: TGTGCCAGCAGCCTGTACGGGACACCGCGAGAGACCCAGTACTTC. This codes for CASSLYGTPRETQYF.